Sequencing of this T cell receptor (beta chain) was carried out in a study of T cells in localized non-small cell lung cancer (dated by TCRdb to the early 2020s). Notes on the research overall: Comparing tumors with uninvolved tumor-adjacent lungs, the study looked at the T cell repertoires of approximately 240 patients with early-stage NSCLC. The cohort consisted of 236 treatment-naive NSCLC patients whose localized lung tumors had been resected. NSCLC patients had a mean age of roughly 64 years, and 129 were male and 85 to 110 female. On the study overall, not on this receptor specifically: Of the top 100 tumor clones, a median of approximately 60 were detected in paired uninvolved adjacent lung; 28 were also among that lung's top 100. Because the study design was exploratory, TCR variables were selected using unadjusted p-values without false-discovery rate correction. Because multi-region sequencing of the tumors was not done, intratumor heterogeneity could not be ruled out. Higher T cell density in blood was associated with longer overall survival, whereas higher clonality in adjacent lung was associated with shorter survival. Uninvolved tumor-adjacent lung showed the highest T cell clonality, higher than tumor, which suggests more focused antigenic responses in the uninvolved tumor-adjacent lung.

The immunoSEQ Assay was used to sequence TCR beta CDR3 regions from DNA. From the authors' description of their analysis: T cell density was computed as TCR beta template counts normalized to usable DNA estimated by amplifying housekeeping genes. Richness was estimated using the preseqR package, with extrapolation to 400,000 templates for PBMC samples and to 120,000 templates for tissue samples. Clonality was defined as one minus Pielou's evenness. Differential abundance testing on productive amino-acid clonotypes, with a minimum total count of 5 and an alpha of 0.1, was used to identify tissue-enriched TCRs. Repertoire overlap between compartments was quantified with the Jaccard Index and Morisita Overlap Index. GLIPH clustered TCR beta CDR3s with public tetramer-defined viral CDR3s; viral motifs required at least three viral sequences plus V-gene enrichment. TCRdb obtained this table from immuneACCESS and retained in-frame rearrangements with V and J assigned. These tables miss some clones; where compared with another copy, unresolved V genes account for less than half of the shortfall, and the remainder is unexplained. Clonal size and the V and J genes are those of that table, whereas D and trimming came from the DNA. This sample comprises 40,000 or so clones, roughly 80% of them detected only once. The ten largest make up roughly 35% of the sample.

V and J are truncated by 3 bases and 6 bases respectively, leaving an intervening sequence of 20 bases. From cysteine to phenylalanine, the CDR3 is 16 amino acids long. This entry keeps only the CDR3 DNA: 48 bases, framed from base 1. The germline V gene specifies MNHNS as CDR1 and SASEGT as CDR2. At diagnosis, tumor, uninvolved tumor-adjacent lung and peripheral blood were collected and then preserved as a mix of FFPE and fresh-frozen material. For TCR repertoire profiling, blood samples were analyzed as peripheral blood mononuclear cells. On this clone itself: The antigen it binds to is not known. Within one base of it there is no much larger clone, and no base qualities were kept.

The material was PBMCs, obtained before any cancer treatment. The chain uses TRBV6-1 and TRBJ1-1; the D segment could be TRBD1, given 6 matching bases. The clonotype originates from a woman between 35 and 70 years old with stage II squamous cell lung carcinoma. The bases are TGTGCCAGCAGTGAGAATAGGGGGGGAGTTGGGGCTGAAGCTTTCTTT. It is translated as CASSENRGGVGAEAFF.